The 18 T cell receptor beta chains presented below share a single source sample, sequenced in a study of blood T cells in healthy people across ages. Together with a sample-barcoded 5' primer, a J-beta primer mix was included in a second PCR lasting roughly 6 to 12 cycles. MiXCR was run by TCRdb on the 5' RACE reads, yielding one entry per CDR3 protein. The sample contains 1.4 million to 1.5 million distinct CDR3 sequences, 42% of which appear only once. Input material: blood. The receptors stem from a woman in her late teens or twenties in good health.

The rearrangement joins TRBV28 to TRBJ2-5; 7 bases agree with TRBD2. Germline V CDR1 and CDR2: MDHEN, SYDVKM. The CDR3 runs 15 residues. Unmatched junction bases numbered 11, after V lost 3 bases and J lost 7 bases. DNA for the CDR3: TGTGCCAGCAGTTTTATTGCGGGGGTCCAGGGGACCCAGTACTTC. This encodes CASSFIAGVQGTQYF.

Notes on this clonotype: Relative to the germline gene, one junction end is altered; a read error may explain this. The chain combines TRBV7-3 with TRBJ2-1; TRBD2 might be the D (5 bases). Germline V gene sequence: CDR1 SGHTA, CDR2 FQGTGA. This CDR3 comprises 15 residues. The CDR3 coding sequence is TGTGCCCGCAGCTCTGGGGAGTGGTCCTACAATGAGCAGTTCTTC. Translation gives CARSSGEWSYNEQFF.

This clonotype was detected a few times. The rearrangement uses TRBV5-5 and TRBJ1-1; the D is unclear. The CDR3 sequence is 14 residues long. Germline assignment: CDR1 SGHKS and CDR2 YYEKEE (reference sequence). Deletions cut 3 bases from V and 3 bases from J, with 12 bases between. The DNA of the CDR3 is TGTGCCAGCAGCTATGACGCCGCCGACACTGAAGCTTTCTTT. This encodes CASSYDAADTEAFF.

V gene TRBV5-4 combines with J gene TRBJ2-5, with D perhaps matching TRBD1 (5 bases). The CDR3 is 12 residues long. Trimming cost V 5 bases and J 4 bases, with 9 bases left between them. CDR1 is SGHNT and CDR2 is YYREEE in the germline V gene (reference sequence). The CDR3 spells CASRSGLETQYF. The CDR3 nucleotides read TGTGCCAGCAGGTCAGGGTTAGAGACCCAGTACTTC.

The table lists this clonotype with many counts. CDR3 in amino acids: CASSQEGSLSFGANLAKNIQYF. The CDR3 nucleotides read TGTGCCAGCAGCCAAGAAGGCAGTTTGAGTTTCGGGGCTAATTTAGCCAAAAACATTCAGTACTTC. The chain combines TRBV4-2 with TRBJ2-4; the D gene could be TRBD1 or TRBD2 (5 bases each). CDR3 length equals 22 residues. Germline lookup yields CDR1 LGHNA and CDR2 YNFKEQ. Trimming pared 0 bases from V and 0 bases from J, leaving 27 bases between.

This clonotype showed up just a few times. This sequence joins TRBV11-2 and TRBJ2-1, with TRBD2 matching 13 bases. Per germline, CDR1 SGHAT and CDR2 FQNNGV. Losses at the gene ends were 2 bases for V and 9 bases for J; bases not matched to a gene: 10. This CDR3 comprises 17 residues. CDR3 residues: CASSLRLAGGGVIEQFF. The DNA of the CDR3 is TGTGCCAGCAGCTTACGACTAGCGGGGGGCGGGGTCATTGAGCAGTTCTTC.

This sequence joins TRBV2 and TRBJ2-7; D not resolved. Trimming pared 8 bases from V and 0 bases from J, leaving 11 bases between. Germline V lookup: CDR1 SNHLY, CDR2 FYNNEI. The CDR3 runs 13 residues. CDR3 coding DNA: TGTGCCAGCGGAGACACCAGCTCCTACGAGCAGTACTTC. This sequence encodes CASGDTSSYEQYF.

The chain's CDR3 is CASSLAPRSQADNEQFF. In nucleotides, the CDR3 is TGCGCCAGCAGCTTGGCCCCTCGGTCTCAGGCTGACAATGAGCAGTTCTTC. The chain is built from TRBV5-1 and TRBJ2-1; no firm D call. V lost 0 bases and J lost 5, with 18 bases in between. The CDR3 loop spans 17 amino acids. From germline, CDR1 is SGHRS and CDR2 YFSETQ.

In its sample, this clonotype was seen a few times. V usage is TRBV20-1 and J usage is TRBJ2-4; 12 nucleotides align to TRBD2. Unmatched junction bases numbered 3, after V lost 8 bases and J lost 10 bases. The CDR3 has 11 amino acids. Germline-derived CDR1 and CDR2 are DFQATT and SNEGSKA (reference sequence). This CDR3 reads CSLTSGGIQYF. For the CDR3, the DNA is TGCAGTCTTACTAGCGGGGGGATTCAGTACTTC.

The genes are TRBV20-1 and TRBJ2-3; TRBD2 aligns across 11 bases. V shed 3 bases, J shed 7 bases, and the junction held 9 bases outside the gene matches. The CDR3 has 15 amino acids. Germline CDR1 reads DFQATT; CDR2 reads SNEGSKA (reference sequence). This chain's CDR3 is CSASATSGRSNTQYF. In nucleotides, the CDR3 is TGCAGTGCTAGTGCAACTAGCGGGAGATCAAATACGCAGTATTTT.

This clonotype appeared a few times. The V and J genes are TRBV27 and TRBJ2-1; 9 positions match TRBD2. The trim removed 8 bases at V and 4 bases at J, leaving 9 bases unmatched. The CDR3 consists of 15 residues. CDR1 and CDR2 from the germline V gene are MNHEY and SMNVEV (reference sequence). The CDR3 DNA reads as TGTGCCAGCCTAACACTAGCGGGCCCTTACAATGAGCAGTTCTTC. It translates to CASLTLAGPYNEQFF.

The chain couples TRBV3-1 to TRBJ2-1, with D unresolved. CDR1 is LGHDT, CDR2 YNNKEL, per germline (reference sequence). This CDR3 region has 15 residues. V lost 2 bases to trimming and J lost 3 bases, with 11 bases between them. The CDR3 nucleotides read TGTGCCAGCAGCCAATGGCCCCCGGACTACAATGAGCAGTTCTTC. As protein: CASSQWPPDYNEQFF.

This chain links TRBV6-5 with TRBJ1-1, with 9 nucleotides matching TRBD1. Germline V gene lookup returns CDR1 MNHEY and CDR2 SVGAGI. V dropped 2 bases and J dropped 1; count of bases not matched to a gene: 8. The CDR3 is 17 residues long. The CDR3 sequence is CASSYRRQGGPNTEAFF. CDR3 coding DNA: TGTGCCAGCAGTTACCGGAGACAGGGGGGCCCGAACACTGAAGCTTTCTTT.

For this clonotype: An end of the junction differs from the germline gene, which may be a read error. The chain recombines TRBV6-1 with TRBJ2-5; D not resolved. The CDR3 extends over 16 amino acids. CDR1 is MNHNS and CDR2 is SASEGT in the germline V gene. For the CDR3, the DNA is TGTGCCAGCAGTGGAAAAGAAGACACCCCTAGTGAGACCCCGTACTTC. This translates into CASSGKEDTPSETPYF.

The chain couples TRBV20-1 to TRBJ2-5; D is unresolved. The germline CDR1 and CDR2 sequences are DFQATT and SNEGSKA (reference sequence). The CDR3 is made up of 13 amino acids. The V gene lost 4 bases and the J gene lost 0 bases, with 9 bases spanning the gap. The CDR3 region has the DNA TGCAGTGCTACCGCCCCAAACCAAGAGACCCAGTACTTC. Amino acids: CSATAPNQETQYF.

DNA of the CDR3: TGTGCCAGCAGTAGACGAGGAGACAGGGGTAGCAATCAGCCCCAGCATTTT. The encoded protein is CASSRRGDRGSNQPQHF. The chain employs TRBV27 and TRBJ1-5, with 8 bases that match TRBD1. The germline gives CDR1 MNHEY, CDR2 SMNVEV (reference sequence). J was trimmed by 0 bases and V by 5 bases; bases with no gene match: 9. This CDR3 has 17 amino acids.

CDR3 sequence: CASSLSQGGNEKLFF. The CDR3, as DNA: TGCGCCAGCAGCTTGTCGCAGGGGGGAAATGAAAAACTGTTTTTT. The V and J genes are TRBV5-1 and TRBJ1-4, with 7 bases identical to TRBD1. The germline gives CDR1 SGHRS, CDR2 YFSETQ. The CDR3 length is 15 residues. V was pared by 1 base and J by 5 bases, with 5 bases of the junction left unmatched.

This clonotype was detected a few times. This chain uses TRBV4-1 with TRBJ2-4; weak D call: TRBD2 (6 bases). The better agreement between TRBJ2-5 and the DNA end casts doubt on the J call. This CDR3 is built from 16 residues. Germline loops: CDR1 MGHRA, CDR2 YSYEKL. Here the CDR3 reads CASSQGGSGDDETQYF. Written as DNA, the CDR3 is TGCGCCAGCAGCCAAGGGGGGTCGGGAGACGACGAGACCCAGTACTTC.